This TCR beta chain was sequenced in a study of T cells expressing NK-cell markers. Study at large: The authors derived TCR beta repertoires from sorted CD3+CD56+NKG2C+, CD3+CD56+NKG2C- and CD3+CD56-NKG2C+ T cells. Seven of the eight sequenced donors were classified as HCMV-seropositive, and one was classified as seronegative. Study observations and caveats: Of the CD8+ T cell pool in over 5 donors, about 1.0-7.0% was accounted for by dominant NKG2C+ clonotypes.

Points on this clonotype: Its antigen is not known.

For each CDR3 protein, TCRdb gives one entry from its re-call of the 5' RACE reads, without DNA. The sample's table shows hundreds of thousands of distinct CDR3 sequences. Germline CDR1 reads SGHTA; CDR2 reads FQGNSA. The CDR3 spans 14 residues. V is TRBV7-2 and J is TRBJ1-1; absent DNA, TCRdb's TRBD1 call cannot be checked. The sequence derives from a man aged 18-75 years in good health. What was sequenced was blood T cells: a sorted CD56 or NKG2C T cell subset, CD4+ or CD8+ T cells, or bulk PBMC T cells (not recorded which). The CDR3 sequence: CASSLKNRDTEAFF.